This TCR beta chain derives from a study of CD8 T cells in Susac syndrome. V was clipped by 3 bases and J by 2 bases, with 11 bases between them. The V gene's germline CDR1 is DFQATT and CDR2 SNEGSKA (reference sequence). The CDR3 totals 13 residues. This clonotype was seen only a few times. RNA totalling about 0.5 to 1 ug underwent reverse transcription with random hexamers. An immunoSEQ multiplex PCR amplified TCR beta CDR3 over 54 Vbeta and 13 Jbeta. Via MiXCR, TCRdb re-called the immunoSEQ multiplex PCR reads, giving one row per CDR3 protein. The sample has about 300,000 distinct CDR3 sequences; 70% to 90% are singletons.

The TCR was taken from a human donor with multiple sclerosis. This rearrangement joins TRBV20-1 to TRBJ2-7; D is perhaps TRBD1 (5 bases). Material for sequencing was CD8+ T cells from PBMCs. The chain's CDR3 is CSARDTDTYEQYF. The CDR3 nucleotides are TGCAGTGCTAGGGACACGGATACCTACGAGCAGTACTTC.